These T cell receptor beta chains were read from a single sample in a study of T cells after yellow fever vaccination. TCRdb called the 5' RACE reads again in MiXCR, with one record for every CDR3 protein. The sample carries 500,000 to 650,000 distinct CDR3 sequences, 13% recorded once. Sequenced here: PBMCs, sampled on the day of the yellow fever booster vaccination. The receptors originated from a man in his thirties or forties who received the YFV17D yellow fever vaccine. Both conserved end residues are trimmed from each CDR3. Fields, in order: J gene, V gene, clone size, CDR3 length, CDR3 protein. Part of the rows lack a size; the others show once, few, many or a class for expanded clones.

>TRBJ2-7|TRBV6-5|many|14
ASSYSGLAGGGEQY
>TRBJ2-3|TRBV7-3|.|16
ASSLKGPTGGGTDTQY
>TRBJ2-1|TRBV5-3|few|15
ARSFPLSGGAYNEQF
>TRBJ2-5|TRBV7-9|.|9
ASSLDWSQY
>TRBJ2-3|TRBV11-2|.|16
ASSLLFRLAGGTDTQY
>TRBJ2-2|TRBV3-1|few|13
ASSQVRANTGELF
>TRBJ2-5|TRBV7-2|many|14
ASSLETSVIQETQY
>TRBJ2-1|TRBV11-2|few|14
ASSPNRGLFYNEQF
>TRBJ2-1|TRBV3-1|few|9
ASSQLHEQF
>TRBJ2-1|TRBV7-2|few|10
ASSLASREQF
>TRBJ1-5|TRBV27|few|14
ASSLSGTGGRQPQH
>TRBJ2-3|TRBV19|.|14
ASSMLTSGSTDTQY
>TRBJ2-2|TRBV6-1|many|11
ASRRENTGELF
>TRBJ1-6|TRBV7-8|.|13
ASSLAGHSYSPLH
>TRBJ1-2|TRBV5-1|.|15
ASSLGPGQGYNYGYT
>TRBJ2-2|TRBV12-3/TRBV12-4|few|14
ASSLVSGRGTGELF
>TRBJ2-7|TRBV6-2/TRBV6-3|few|13
ASSYNRRSTYEQY
>TRBJ1-4|TRBV4-1|few|13
ASSLGPRLPEKLF
>TRBJ2-7|TRBV7-6|.|13
ASSLGGQGDYEQY
>TRBJ1-5|TRBV12-3/TRBV12-4|.|12
ASRQGHSNQPQH
>TRBJ2-4|TRBV5-1|few|12
ASSLVGTKNIQY
>TRBJ2-3|TRBV7-2|many|9
ASSVTDTQY
>TRBJ1-2|TRBV27|.|11
ASSFGAVYGYT
>TRBJ2-1|TRBV7-9|.|14
ASSLGFGSSYNEQF
>TRBJ2-2|TRBV5-1|.|15
ASSKNAGLQGSGELF
>TRBJ1-2|TRBV20-1|.|15
SASLGQGARKSYGYT
>TRBJ1-4|TRBV5-4|few|13
ASSLALYRAKKLF
>TRBJ2-7|TRBV5-4|few|12
ASSFSVFGDEQY
>TRBJ2-1|TRBV4-3|.|12
ASSQGWARNEQF
>TRBJ2-1|TRBV7-9|few|12
ASSGLETYNEQF
>TRBJ2-3|TRBV6-5|.|15
ASSLPAVGTGKMTQY
>TRBJ1-2|TRBV15|few|11
ATSRGGQYGYT
>TRBJ2-3|TRBV6-5|.|13
ASSYSRPATDTQY
>TRBJ1-1|TRBV3-1|few|13
ASSPEGRMNTEAF
>TRBJ2-7|TRBV20-1|few|9
SAIDSPEQY
>TRBJ2-3|TRBV7-9|few|9
AARATDTQY
>TRBJ1-1|TRBV14|many|12
ASSQELRNTEAF
>TRBJ1-5|TRBV14|.|13
ASSLRDRGHQPQH
>TRBJ2-7|TRBV5-1|.|13
ASSLERGRSYEQY
>TRBJ2-3|TRBV10-3|.|14
AITMGLAGVTDTQY
>TRBJ2-5|TRBV28|few|13
ASSSSERAEETQY